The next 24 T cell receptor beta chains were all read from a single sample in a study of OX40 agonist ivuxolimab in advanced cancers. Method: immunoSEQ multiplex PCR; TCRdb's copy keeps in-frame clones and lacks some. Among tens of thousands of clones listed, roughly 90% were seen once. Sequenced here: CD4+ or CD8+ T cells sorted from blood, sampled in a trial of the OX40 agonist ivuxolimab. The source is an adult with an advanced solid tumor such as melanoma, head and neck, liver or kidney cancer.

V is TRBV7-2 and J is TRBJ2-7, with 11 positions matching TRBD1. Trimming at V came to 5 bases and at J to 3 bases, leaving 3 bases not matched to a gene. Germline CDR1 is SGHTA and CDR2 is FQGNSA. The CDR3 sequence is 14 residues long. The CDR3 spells CASSEDRGRYEQYF. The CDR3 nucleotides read TGTGCCAGCAGCGAGGACAGGGGGCGCTACGAGCAGTACTTC.

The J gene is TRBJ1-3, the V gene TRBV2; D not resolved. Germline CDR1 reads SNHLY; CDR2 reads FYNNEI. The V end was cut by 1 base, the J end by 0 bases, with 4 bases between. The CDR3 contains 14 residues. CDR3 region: CASSEGFSGNTIYF. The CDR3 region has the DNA TGTGCCAGCAGTGAAGGGTTCTCTGGAAACACCATATATTTT.

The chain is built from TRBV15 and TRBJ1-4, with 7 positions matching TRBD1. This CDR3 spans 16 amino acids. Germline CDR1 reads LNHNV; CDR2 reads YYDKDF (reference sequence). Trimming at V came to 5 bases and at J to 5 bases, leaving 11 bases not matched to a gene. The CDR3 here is CATSLKQGRRNEKLFF. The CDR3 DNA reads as TGTGCCACCAGCCTAAAACAGGGGCGAAGAAATGAAAAACTGTTTTTT.

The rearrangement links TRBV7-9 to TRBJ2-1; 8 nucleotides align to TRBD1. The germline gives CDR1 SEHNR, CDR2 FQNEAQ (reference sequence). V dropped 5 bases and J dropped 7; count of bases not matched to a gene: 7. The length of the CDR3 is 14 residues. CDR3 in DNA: TGTGCCAGCAGCCCCTGGACAGGGTGGAATGAGCAGTTCTTC. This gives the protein CASSPWTGWNEQFF.

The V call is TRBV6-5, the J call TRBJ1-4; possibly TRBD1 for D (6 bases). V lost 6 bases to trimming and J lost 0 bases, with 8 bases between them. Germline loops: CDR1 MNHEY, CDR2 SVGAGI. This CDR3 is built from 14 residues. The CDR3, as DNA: TGTGCCAGCAGCCGGACAGCAACTAATGAAAAACTGTTTTTT. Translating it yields CASSRTATNEKLFF.

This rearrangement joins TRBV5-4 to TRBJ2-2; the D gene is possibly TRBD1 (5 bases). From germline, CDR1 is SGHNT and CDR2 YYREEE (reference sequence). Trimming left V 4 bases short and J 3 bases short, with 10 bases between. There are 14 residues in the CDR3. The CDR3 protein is CASSRGLYTGELFF. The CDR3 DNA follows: TGTGCCAGCAGCAGGGGCCTTTACACCGGGGAGCTGTTTTTT.

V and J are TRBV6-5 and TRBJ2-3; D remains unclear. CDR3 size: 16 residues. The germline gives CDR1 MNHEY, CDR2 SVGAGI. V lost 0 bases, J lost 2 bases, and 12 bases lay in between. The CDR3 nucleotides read TGTGCCAGCAGTTACTCGGATCTGGCAGCCACAGATACGCAGTATTTT. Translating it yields CASSYSDLAATDTQYF.

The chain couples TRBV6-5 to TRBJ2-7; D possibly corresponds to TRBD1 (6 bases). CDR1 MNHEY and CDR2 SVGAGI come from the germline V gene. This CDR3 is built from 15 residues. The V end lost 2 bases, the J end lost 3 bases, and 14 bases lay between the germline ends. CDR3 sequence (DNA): TGTGCCAGCAGTTACGGTCGGGGCAGGGGCTACGAGCAGTACTTC. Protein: CASSYGRGRGYEQYF.

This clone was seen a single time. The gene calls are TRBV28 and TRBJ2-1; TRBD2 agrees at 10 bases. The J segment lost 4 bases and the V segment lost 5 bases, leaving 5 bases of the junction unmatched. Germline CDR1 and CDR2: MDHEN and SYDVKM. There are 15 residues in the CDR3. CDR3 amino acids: CASSLLAGHYNEQFF. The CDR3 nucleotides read TGTGCCAGCAGTCTACTAGCGGGGCATTACAATGAGCAGTTCTTC.

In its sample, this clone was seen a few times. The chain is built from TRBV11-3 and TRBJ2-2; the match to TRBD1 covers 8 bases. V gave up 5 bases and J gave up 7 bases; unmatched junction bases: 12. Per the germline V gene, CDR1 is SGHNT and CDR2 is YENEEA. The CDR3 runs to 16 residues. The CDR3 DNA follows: TGTGCCAGCAGCCGCAGACAGGGGAATTTTGTCGGGGAGCTGTTTTTT. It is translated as CASSRRQGNFVGELFF.

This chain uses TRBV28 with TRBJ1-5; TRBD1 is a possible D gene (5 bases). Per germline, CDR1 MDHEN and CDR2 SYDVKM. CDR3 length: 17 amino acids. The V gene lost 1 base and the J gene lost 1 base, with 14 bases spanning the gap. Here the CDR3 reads CASSLYRRGTSNQPQHF. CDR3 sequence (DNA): TGTGCCAGCAGTTTATACAGGAGGGGTACGAGCAATCAGCCCCAGCATTTT.

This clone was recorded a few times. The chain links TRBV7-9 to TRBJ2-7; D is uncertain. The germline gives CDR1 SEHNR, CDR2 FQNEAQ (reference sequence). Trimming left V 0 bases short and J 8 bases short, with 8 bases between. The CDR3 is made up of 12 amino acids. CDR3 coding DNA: TGTGCCAGCAGCTTAGCGGATGCAAAGCAGTACTTC. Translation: CASSLADAKQYF.

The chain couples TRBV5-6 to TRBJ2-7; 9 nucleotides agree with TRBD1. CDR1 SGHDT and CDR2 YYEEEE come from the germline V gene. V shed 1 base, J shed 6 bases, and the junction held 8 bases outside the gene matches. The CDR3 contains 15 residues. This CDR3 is CASSLFGTGSREQYF. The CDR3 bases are TGTGCCAGCAGCTTGTTTGGGACAGGGTCTCGCGAGCAGTACTTC.

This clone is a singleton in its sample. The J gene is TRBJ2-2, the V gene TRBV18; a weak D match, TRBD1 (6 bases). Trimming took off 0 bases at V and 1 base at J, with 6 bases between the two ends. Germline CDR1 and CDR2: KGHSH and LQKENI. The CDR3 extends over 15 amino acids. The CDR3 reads CASSPPTGNTGELFF. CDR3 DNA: TGTGCCAGCTCACCACCGACAGGGAACACCGGGGAGCTGTTTTTT.

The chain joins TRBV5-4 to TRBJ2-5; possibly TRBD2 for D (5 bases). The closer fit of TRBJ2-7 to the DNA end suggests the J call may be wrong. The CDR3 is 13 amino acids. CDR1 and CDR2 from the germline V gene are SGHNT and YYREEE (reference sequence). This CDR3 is CASSLAGTYEQYF. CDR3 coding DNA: TGTGCCAGCAGCTTGGCCGGGACCTACGAGCAGTACTTC.

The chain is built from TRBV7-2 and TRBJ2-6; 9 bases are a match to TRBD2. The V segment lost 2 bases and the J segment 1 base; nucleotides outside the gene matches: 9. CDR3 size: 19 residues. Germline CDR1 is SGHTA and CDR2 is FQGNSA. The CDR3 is CASSLRWLAGSSGANVLTF. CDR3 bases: TGTGCCAGCAGCTTACGTTGGCTAGCGGGATCTTCTGGGGCCAACGTCCTGACTTTC. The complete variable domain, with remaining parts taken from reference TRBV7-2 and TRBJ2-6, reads GAGVSQSPSNKVTEKGKDVELRCDPISGHTALYWYRQSLGQGLEFLIYFQGNSAPDKSGLPSDRFSAERTGGSVSTLTIQRTQQEDSAVYLCASSLRWLAGSSGANVLTFGAGSRLTVL.

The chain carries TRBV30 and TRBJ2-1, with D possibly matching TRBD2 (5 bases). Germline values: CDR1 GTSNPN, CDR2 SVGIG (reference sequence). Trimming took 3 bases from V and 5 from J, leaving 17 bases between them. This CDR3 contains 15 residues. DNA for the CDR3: TGTGCCTGGAGCCTCGAGCGGATCAGGAACAATGAGCAGTTCTTC. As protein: CAWSLERIRNNEQFF.

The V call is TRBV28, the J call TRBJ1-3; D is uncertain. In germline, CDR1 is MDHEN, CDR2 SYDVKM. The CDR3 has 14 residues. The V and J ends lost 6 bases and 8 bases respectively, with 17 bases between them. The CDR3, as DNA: TGTGCCAGCAGCCCGACGGTGGTAATATACACCATATATTTT. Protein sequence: CASSPTVVIYTIYF.

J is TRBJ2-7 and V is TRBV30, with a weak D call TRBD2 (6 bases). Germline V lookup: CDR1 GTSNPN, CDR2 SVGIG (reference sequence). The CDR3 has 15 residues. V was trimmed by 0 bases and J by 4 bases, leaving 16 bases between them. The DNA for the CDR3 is TGTGCCTGGAGTGTACGGGGGTTTACCCCTTACGAGCAGTACTTC. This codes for CAWSVRGFTPYEQYF.

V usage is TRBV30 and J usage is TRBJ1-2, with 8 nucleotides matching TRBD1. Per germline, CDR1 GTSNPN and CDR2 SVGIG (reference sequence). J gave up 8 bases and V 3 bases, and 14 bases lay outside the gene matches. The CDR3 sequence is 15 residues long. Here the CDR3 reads CAWSKTGRGPGGYTF. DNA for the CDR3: TGTGCCTGGAGCAAGACCGGCAGGGGGCCCGGGGGCTACACCTTC.

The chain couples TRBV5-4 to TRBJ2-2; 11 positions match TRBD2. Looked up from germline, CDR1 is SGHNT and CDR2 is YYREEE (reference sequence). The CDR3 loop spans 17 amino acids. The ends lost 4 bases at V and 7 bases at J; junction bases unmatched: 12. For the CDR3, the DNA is TGTGCCAGCAGCGAGTACCCACTAGCGGGAGCTCTCGGGGAGCTGTTTTTT. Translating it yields CASSEYPLAGALGELFF.

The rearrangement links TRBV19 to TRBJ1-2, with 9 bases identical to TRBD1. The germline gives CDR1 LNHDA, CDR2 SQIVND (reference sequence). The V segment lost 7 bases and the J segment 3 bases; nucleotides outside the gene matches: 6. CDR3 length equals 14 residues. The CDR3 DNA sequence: TGTGCCAGTAAGGGACAGGGCAAATACTATGGCTACACCTTC. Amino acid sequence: CASKGQGKYYGYTF. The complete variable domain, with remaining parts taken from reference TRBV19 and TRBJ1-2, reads DGGITQSPKYLFRKEGQNVTLSCEQNLNHDAMYWYRQDPGQGLRLIYYSQIVNDFQKGDIAEGYSVSREKKESFPLTVTSAQKNPTAFYLCASKGQGKYYGYTFGSGTRLTVV.

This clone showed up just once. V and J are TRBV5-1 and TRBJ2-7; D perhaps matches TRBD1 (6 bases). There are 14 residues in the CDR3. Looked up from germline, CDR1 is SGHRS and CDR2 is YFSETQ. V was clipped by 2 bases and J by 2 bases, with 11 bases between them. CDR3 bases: TGCGCCAGCAGCTTAGTACAGGGAGCCTACGAGCAGTACTTC. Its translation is CASSLVQGAYEQYF.

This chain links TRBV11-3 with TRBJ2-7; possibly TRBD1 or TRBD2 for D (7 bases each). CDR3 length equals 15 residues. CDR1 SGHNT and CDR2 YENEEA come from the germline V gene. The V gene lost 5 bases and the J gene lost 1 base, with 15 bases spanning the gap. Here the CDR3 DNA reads TGTGCCAGCAGCCCAGGGGGGGGCCGATCCTACGAGCAGTACTTC. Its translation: CASSPGGGRSYEQYF.